Below, one TCR beta chain is given with its context. Antigen unknown. These data are taken from a study of cytomegalovirus exposure and HLA in healthy donors. Study results and limitations: What was likely a sequencing artifact was a cluster of highly shared sequence variants. In an earlier analysis, most TCR beta V segments were productive about 90% or about 30% of the time. In a later analysis, TCR beta V- and J-gene trimming showed a link to a missense DCLRE1C variant.

Primers: 60 Vbeta forward and 13 Jbeta reverse. As handled by the study authors: An analysis performed later counted 74 million or so unique TCR beta chains (roughly 11 million of them shared). Generated by immunoSEQ multiplex PCR, the TCRdb table keeps only in-frame clones and is missing some. V and J calls and clone size are those listed in that table; D and trimming were worked out from the DNA. The clone table shows 50,000 or so clones, with the ten largest holding around 6.5%. The sample consisted of PBMCs. This receptor was taken from a woman aged 40 to 55 in good health and CMV-seronegative.

Here the CDR3 DNA reads TGTGCCAGCAGTTACGATGGGACAGGGGACACTGAAGCTTTCTTT. This sequence encodes CASSYDGTGDTEAFF. V and J are TRBV6-5 and TRBJ1-1, with 10 bases that match TRBD1. The V segment lost 2 bases and the J segment 3 bases; nucleotides outside the gene matches: 3. CDR3 length: 15 amino acids. Germline loops: CDR1 MNHEY, CDR2 SVGAGI.